This TCR beta chain stems from a study of blood T cell repertoires in COVID-19. Background on the study: T cells, B-cell-depleted T cells, or PBMCs supplied cDNA or gDNA.

Original processing methods: Using reference gene primer amplification, nucleated cell counts were estimated. Generated by immunoSEQ multiplex PCR, the TCRdb table keeps only in-frame clones and is missing some. V and J calls and clone size are those listed in that table; D and trimming were worked out from the DNA. The sample contains 100,000 to 120,000 clones, just under 90% of which appear only once. CDR1 and CDR2 from the germline V gene are MNHEY and SVGAGI. The CDR3 loop spans 15 amino acids. The ends lost 1 base at V and 4 bases at J; junction bases unmatched: 3. This clone has a single count. This TCR was recovered from a woman aged 45-65 years with acute or convalescent COVID-19. This sequence joins TRBV6-5 and TRBJ1-2, with 10 nucleotides matching TRBD1. Specimen: peripheral blood. The CDR3 coding sequence is TGTGCCAGCAGTTACTTGACAGGGGGCGGCTATGGCTACACCTTC. It is translated as CASSYLTGGGYGYTF.